The clone carrying this T cell receptor beta chain was counted a few times. Its antigen is currently unknown. This sample is part of a study of early T cells in non-severe SARS-CoV-2 infection. Study-wide points: Lookups in VDJdb leaned toward anti-spike CD8 responses and missed private and CD4 specificities.

CDR1 is SQVTM and CDR2 is ANQGSEA in the germline V gene. The CDR3 is 12 residues long. Trimming cost V 7 bases and J 7 bases; bases outside gene matches: 8. As part of library construction, unique molecular identifiers were attached to individual cDNA molecules. TCRdb fed the 5' RACE reads into MiXCR, producing one record per CDR3 protein. The sample carries tens of thousands of distinct CDR3 sequences, 8.5% to 10% recorded once. The starting material was whole blood, obtained at baseline. V usage is TRBV29-1 and J usage is TRBJ1-1; 8 bases fit TRBD1. This TCR came from an adult who was a healthcare worker with PCR-confirmed SARS-CoV-2 infection or an uninfected control (not recorded which). CDR3 DNA sequence: TGCAGCGCCGACAGGGGTACCAATGAAGCTTTCTTT. This sequence encodes CSADRGTNEAFF.